The clone carrying this TCR beta chain has only a few counts. Its antigen is unknown. This record comes from a study of human T cells and chemical hapten exposure. Study background: Chiefly female patients presented with alopecia areata, totalis or universalis.

Study-wide findings and caveats: DPC sensitization did not alter TCRs above 1 in 1000 frequency.

Time point defined: pre-sensitization, week 0. Specified treatment: therapeutic diphenylcyclopropenone sensitization with weekly scalp DPC. This CDR3 has 14 residues. The V and J ends lost 4 bases and 1 base, in that order; junction bases with no gene match: 3. Germline loops: CDR1 SNHLY, CDR2 FYNNEI. TCRdb itself ran the RACE reads through MiXCR, one entry per CDR3 protein. The repertoire has roughly 250,000 distinct CDR3 sequences, about 9% of them found once; the top ten carry 2% to 2.5%. The chain joins TRBV2 to TRBJ1-1; 7 nucleotides align to TRBD1. Specimen: whole blood, collected in connection with sensitization to the hapten diphenylcyclopropenone (DPC). The clonotype was recovered from a middle-aged woman with alopecia areata. Some clones in this sample may be carry-over from other donors' samples. In DNA, the CDR3 is TGTGCCAGCAGTGGACAGGGACGGAACACTGAAGCTTTCTTT. Protein: CASSGQGRNTEAFF.